The entry that follows covers one TCR beta chain sequence. Some clones are missing from TCRdb's copy, which holds only in-frame ones; the method was immunoSEQ multiplex PCR. This sample yields roughly 90,000 clones, of which around 85% are seen a single time; about 16% belongs to the top ten. This sample is drawn from a study of blood T cell repertoires in COVID-19. Trimming took 3 bases from V and 0 from J; bases not matched to a gene: 2. The germline gives CDR1 MDHEN, CDR2 SYDVKM. The CDR3 is 15 amino acids. Material for sequencing was peripheral blood. The origin of this receptor is a woman of 80 years or more with active or convalescent COVID-19. The chain carries TRBV28 and TRBJ1-5; 7 bases map to TRBD1. In DNA form, the CDR3 reads TGTGCCAGCAGTTTGAGGGACAGTAGCAATCAGCCCCAGCATTTT. Residues: CASSLRDSSNQPQHF. The full variable domain, in which reference TRBV28 and TRBJ1-5 provide the parts outside the CDR3, is DVKVTQSSRYLVKRTGEKVFLECVQDMDHENMFWYRQDPGLGLRLIYFSYDVKMKEKGDIPEGYSVSREKKERFSLILESASTNQTSMYLCASSLRDSSNQPQHFGDGTRLSIL.